This TCR beta chain is drawn from a study of cytomegalovirus exposure and HLA in healthy donors. Study results and limitations: In vitro, a few CMV-associated chains proved specific for CMV antigens.

A word on this clone: Its antigen is still unknown.

This CDR3 region has 13 residues. With 2 bases removed from V and 6 bases from J, the gap between germline ends came to 8 bases. The germline V gene encodes CDR1 MNHEY and CDR2 SMNVEV (reference sequence). The repertoire was sequenced with immunoSEQ multiplex PCR; TCRdb's copy has only in-frame clones and lacks some. The sample carries roughly 240,000 clones, roughly 89% recorded once. Sequencing was done on a sample of PBMCs. This TCR derives from a young man in good health and CMV-seronegative. The rearrangement joins TRBV27 to TRBJ2-1; D is possibly TRBD1 (6 bases). In DNA, the CDR3 is TGTGCCAGCAGTTTAAGGGGGTCCAATGAGCAGTTCTTC. Translation gives CASSLRGSNEQFF.